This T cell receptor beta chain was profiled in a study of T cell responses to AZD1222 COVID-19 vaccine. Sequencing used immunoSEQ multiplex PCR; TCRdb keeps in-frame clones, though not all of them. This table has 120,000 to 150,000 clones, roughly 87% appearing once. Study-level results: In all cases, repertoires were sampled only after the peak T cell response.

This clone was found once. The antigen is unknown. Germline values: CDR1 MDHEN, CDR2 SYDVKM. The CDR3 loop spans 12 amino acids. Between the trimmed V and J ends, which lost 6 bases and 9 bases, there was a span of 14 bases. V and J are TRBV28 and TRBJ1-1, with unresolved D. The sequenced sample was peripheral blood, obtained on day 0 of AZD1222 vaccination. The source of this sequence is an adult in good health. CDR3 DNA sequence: TGTGCCAGCAGAGGTCTGGCGGCAAAAGCTTTCTTT. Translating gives CASRGLAAKAFF.